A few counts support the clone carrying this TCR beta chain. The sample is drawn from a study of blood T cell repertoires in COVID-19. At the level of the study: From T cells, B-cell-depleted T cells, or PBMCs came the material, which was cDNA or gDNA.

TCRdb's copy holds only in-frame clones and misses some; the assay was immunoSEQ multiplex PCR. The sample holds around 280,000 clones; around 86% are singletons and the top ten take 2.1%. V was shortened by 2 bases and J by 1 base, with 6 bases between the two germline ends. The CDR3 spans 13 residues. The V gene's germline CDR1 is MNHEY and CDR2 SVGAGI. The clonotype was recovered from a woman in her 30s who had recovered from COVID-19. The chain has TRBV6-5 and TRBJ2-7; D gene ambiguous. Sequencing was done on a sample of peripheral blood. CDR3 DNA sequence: TGTGCCAGCAGTTACGAGGAGTCCTACGAGCAGTACTTC. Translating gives CASSYEESYEQYF.